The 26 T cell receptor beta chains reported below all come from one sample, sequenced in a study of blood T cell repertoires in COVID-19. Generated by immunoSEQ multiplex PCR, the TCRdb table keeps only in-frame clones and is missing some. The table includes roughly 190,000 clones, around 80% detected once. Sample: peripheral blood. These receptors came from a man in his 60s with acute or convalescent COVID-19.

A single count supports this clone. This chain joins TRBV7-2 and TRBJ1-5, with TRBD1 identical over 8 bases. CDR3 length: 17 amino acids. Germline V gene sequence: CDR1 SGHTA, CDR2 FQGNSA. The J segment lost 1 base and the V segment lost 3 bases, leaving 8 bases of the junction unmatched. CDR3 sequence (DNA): TGTGCCAGCAGCTTCGGGACAGGCAGTATAAGCAATCAGCCCCAGCATTTT. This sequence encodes CASSFGTGSISNQPQHF.

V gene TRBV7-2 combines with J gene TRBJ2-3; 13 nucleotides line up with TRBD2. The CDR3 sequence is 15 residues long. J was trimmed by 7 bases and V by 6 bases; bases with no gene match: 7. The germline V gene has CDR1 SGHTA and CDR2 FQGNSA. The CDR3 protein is CASSPTSGGGNTQYF. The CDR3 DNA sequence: TGTGCCAGCAGTCCTACTAGCGGGGGGGGGAATACGCAGTATTTT.

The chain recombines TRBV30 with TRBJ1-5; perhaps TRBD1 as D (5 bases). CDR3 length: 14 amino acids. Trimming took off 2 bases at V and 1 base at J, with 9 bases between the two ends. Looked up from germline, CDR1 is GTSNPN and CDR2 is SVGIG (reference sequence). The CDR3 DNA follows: TGTGCCTGGAGTTTAGGGGCGAGCAATCAGCCCCAGCATTTT. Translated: CAWSLGASNQPQHF. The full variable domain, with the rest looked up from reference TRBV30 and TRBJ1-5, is SQTIHQWPATLVQPVGSPLSLECTVEGTSNPNLYWYRQAAGRGLQLLFYSVGIGQISSEVPQNLSASRPQDRQFILSSKKLLLSDSGFYLCAWSLGASNQPQHFGDGTRLSIL.

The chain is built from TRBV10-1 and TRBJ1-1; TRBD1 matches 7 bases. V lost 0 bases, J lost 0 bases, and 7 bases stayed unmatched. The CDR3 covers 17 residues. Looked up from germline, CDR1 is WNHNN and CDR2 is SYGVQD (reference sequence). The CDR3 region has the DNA TGCGCCAGCAGTGAGTCCGGGGTAGGGGGCATGAACACTGAAGCTTTCTTT. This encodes CASSESGVGGMNTEAFF.

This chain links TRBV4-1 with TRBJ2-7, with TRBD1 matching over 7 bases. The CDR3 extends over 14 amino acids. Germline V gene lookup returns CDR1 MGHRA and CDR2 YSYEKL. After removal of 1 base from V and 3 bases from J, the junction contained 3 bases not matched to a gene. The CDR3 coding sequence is TGCGCCAGCAGCCAAGCTGACAGGGACTACGAGCAGTACTTC. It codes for CASSQADRDYEQYF.

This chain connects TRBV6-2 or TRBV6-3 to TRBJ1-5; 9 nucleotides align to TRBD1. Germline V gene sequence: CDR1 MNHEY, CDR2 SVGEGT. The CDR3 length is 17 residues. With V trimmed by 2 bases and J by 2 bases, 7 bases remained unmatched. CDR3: CASSYPGTGWGNQPQHF. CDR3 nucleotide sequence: TGTGCCAGCAGTTACCCTGGGACAGGGTGGGGCAATCAGCCCCAGCATTTT.

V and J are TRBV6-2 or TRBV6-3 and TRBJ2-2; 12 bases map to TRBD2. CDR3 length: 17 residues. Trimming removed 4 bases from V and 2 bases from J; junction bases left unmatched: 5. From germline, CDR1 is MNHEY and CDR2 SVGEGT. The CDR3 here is CASSLTSGGPNTGELFF. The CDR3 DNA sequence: TGTGCCAGCAGTTTGACTAGCGGGGGCCCAAACACCGGGGAGCTGTTTTTT.

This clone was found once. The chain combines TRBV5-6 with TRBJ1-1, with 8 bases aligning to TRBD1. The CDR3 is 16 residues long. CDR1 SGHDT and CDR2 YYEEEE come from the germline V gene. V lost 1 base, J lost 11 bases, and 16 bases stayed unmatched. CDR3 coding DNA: TGTGCCAGCAGCTTGAGGTTGAGCAGGGGGCTAGCGGAGGCTTTCTTT. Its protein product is CASSLRLSRGLAEAFF.

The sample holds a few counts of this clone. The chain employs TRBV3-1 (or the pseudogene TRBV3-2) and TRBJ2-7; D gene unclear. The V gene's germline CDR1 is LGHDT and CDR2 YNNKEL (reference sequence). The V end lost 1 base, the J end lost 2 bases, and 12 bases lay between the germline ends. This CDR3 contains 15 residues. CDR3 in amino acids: CASSQAPGSPYEQYF. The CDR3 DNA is TGTGCCAGCAGCCAAGCCCCCGGTAGTCCCTACGAGCAGTACTTC.

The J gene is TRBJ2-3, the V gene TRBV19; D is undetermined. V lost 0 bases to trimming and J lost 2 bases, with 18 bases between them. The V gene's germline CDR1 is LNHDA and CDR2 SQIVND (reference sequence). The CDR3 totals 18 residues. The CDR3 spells CASSIDLPRAGATDTQYF. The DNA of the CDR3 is TGTGCCAGTAGTATAGACCTCCCCCGCGCAGGTGCCACAGATACGCAGTATTTT.

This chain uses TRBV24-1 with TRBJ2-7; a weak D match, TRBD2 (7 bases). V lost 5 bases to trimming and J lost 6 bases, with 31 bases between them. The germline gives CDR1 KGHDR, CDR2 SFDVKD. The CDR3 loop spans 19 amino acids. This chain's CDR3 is CATSALTRGGAINGFEQYF. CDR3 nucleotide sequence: TGTGCCACCAGTGCCCTGACCCGCGGGGGCGCAATTAATGGTTTCGAGCAGTACTTC.

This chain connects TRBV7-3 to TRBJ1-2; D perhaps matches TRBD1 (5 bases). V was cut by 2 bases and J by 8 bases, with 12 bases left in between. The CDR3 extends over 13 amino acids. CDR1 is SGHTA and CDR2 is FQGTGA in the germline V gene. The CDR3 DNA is TGTGCCAGCAGCTTATCCGGGGGGTCAGGCTACACCTTC. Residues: CASSLSGGSGYTF.

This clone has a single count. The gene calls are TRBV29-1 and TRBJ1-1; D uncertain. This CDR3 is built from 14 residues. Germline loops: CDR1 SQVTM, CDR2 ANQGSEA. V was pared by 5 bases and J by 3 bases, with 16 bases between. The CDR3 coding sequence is TGCAGCGTTCGAAAAGCGGTATTGGACACTGAAGCTTTCTTT. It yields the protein CSVRKAVLDTEAFF.

This chain's CDR3 is CATGQGARGTEAFF. The DNA of the CDR3 is TGTGCCACCGGACAGGGGGCGAGGGGCACTGAAGCTTTCTTT. The chain couples TRBV19 to TRBJ1-1; 11 bases agree with TRBD1. This CDR3 is 14 amino acids long. V trimming: 10 bases; J trimming: 4 bases; junction bases outside the gene matches: 8. CDR1 and CDR2 from the germline V gene are LNHDA and SQIVND (reference sequence).

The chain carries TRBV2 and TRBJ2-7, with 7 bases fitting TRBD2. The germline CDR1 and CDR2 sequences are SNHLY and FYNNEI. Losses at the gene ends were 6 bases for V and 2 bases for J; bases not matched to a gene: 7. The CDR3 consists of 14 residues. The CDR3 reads CASRATGTTYEQYF. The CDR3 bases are TGTGCCAGCAGAGCCACCGGGACTACCTACGAGCAGTACTTC.

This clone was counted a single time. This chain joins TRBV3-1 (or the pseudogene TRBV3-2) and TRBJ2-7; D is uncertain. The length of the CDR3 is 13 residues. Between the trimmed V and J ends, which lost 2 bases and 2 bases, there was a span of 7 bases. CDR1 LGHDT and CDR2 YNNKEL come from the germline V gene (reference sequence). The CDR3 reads CASSQNPTYEQYF. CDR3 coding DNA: TGTGCCAGCAGCCAAAATCCTACCTACGAGCAGTACTTC.

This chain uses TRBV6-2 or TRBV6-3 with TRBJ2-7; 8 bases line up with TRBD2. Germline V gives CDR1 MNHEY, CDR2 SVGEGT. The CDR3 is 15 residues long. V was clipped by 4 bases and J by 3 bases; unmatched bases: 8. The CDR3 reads CASSSAKRGNYEQYF. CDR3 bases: TGTGCCAGCAGTTCCGCGAAGCGGGGGAACTACGAGCAGTACTTC.

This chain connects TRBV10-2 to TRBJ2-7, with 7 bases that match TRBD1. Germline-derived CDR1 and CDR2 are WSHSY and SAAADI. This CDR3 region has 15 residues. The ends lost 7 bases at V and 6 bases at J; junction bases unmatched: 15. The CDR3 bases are TGCGCCAGCACACAGGGGATTTCGTATGCGGGCGAGCAGTACTTC. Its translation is CASTQGISYAGEQYF.

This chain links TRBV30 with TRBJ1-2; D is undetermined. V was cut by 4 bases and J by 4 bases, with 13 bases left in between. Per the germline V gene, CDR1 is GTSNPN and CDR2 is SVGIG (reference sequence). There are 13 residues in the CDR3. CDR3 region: CAWTTERIYGYTF. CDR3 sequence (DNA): TGTGCCTGGACCACCGAGCGCATCTATGGCTACACCTTC.

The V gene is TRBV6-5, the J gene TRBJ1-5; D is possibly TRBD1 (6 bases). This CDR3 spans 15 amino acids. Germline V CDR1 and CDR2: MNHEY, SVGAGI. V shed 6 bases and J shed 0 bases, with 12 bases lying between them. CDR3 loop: CASSQQGFSNQPQHF. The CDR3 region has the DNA TGTGCCAGCAGCCAACAGGGATTTAGCAATCAGCCCCAGCATTTT.

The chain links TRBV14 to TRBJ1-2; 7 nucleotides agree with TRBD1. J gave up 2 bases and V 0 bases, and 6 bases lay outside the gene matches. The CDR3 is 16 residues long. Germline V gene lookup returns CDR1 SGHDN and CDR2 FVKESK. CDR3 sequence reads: CASSQDWARGNYGYTF. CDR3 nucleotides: TGTGCCAGCAGCCAAGATTGGGCCAGGGGGAACTATGGCTACACCTTC.

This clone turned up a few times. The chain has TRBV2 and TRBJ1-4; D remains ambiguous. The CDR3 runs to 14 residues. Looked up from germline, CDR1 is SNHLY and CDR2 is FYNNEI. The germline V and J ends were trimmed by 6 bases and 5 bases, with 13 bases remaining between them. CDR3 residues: CASRVDLGNEKLFF. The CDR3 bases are TGTGCCAGCAGGGTGGACTTAGGGAATGAAAAACTGTTTTTT.

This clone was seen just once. In DNA, the CDR3 is TGTGCCAGCAGTTTACGTGGACAGGGATGGAACACTGAAGCTTTCTTT. Protein product: CASSLRGQGWNTEAFF. This chain links TRBV7-3 with TRBJ1-1; 8 nucleotides match TRBD1. With 6 bases clipped from V and 1 base from J, the junction kept 10 bases outside the gene matches. Germline loops: CDR1 SGHTA, CDR2 FQGTGA. The CDR3 loop spans 16 amino acids.

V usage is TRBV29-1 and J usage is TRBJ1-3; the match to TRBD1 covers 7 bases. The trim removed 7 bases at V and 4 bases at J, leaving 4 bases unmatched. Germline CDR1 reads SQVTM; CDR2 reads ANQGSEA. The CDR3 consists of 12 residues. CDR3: CSGARGGNTIYF. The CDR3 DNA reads TGCAGCGGGGCCAGGGGGGGAAACACCATATATTTT.

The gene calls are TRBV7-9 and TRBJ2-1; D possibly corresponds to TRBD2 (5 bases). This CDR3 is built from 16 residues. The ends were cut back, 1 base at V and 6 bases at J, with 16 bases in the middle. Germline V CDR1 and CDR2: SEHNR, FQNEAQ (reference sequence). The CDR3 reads CASSLGVGASTNEQFF. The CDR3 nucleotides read TGTGCCAGCAGCTTAGGAGTGGGAGCATCCACCAATGAGCAGTTCTTC.

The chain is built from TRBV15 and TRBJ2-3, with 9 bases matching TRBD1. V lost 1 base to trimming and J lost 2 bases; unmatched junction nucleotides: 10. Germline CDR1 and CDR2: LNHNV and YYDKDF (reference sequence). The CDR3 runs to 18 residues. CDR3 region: CATSRGASGTGYTDTQYF. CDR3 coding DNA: TGTGCCACCAGCAGAGGTGCCTCCGGGACAGGGTACACAGATACGCAGTATTTT. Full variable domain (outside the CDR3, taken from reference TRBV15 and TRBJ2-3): DAMVIQNPRYQVTQFGKPVTLSCSQTLNHNVMYWYQQKSSQAPKLLFHYYDKDFNNEADTPDNFQSRRPNTSFCFLDIRSPGLGDTAMYLCATSRGASGTGYTDTQYFGPGTRLTVL.